This T cell receptor beta chain was sequenced during a study of blood T cell repertoires in COVID-19. For the study at large: Spain, Italy and the United States supplied samples that represented acute and convalescent COVID-19. T cells, B-cell-depleted T cells, or PBMCs provided the cDNA or gDNA that served as material.

Source study methods: Scientists estimated how many nucleated cells there were by amplifying reference gene primers. The assay was immunoSEQ multiplex PCR, and TCRdb's table has in-frame clones only and misses some. The DNA was the basis for D and trimming; V, J and clone size are from that table. The sample lists roughly 16,000 clones, around 82% occurring once. The sequencing input was peripheral blood. The origin of this receptor is an elderly man with active COVID-19.

CDR3 protein: CASSISFGQSEQYF. The DNA for the CDR3 is TGTGCCAGTAGTATATCGTTTGGGCAGAGCGAGCAGTACTTC. J is TRBJ2-7 and V is TRBV19, with no clear D. Germline V lookup: CDR1 LNHDA, CDR2 SQIVND (reference sequence). V was shortened by 2 bases and J by 6 bases, with 14 bases between the two germline ends. The CDR3 extends over 14 amino acids.